This passage covers 22 T cell receptor beta chains from one sample sequenced in a study of T-cell reconstitution after alpha-beta-depleted transplantation in children. Researchers prepared the TCRbeta library using unique molecular identifiers, the study reports. In TCRdb, the PCR reads were re-called with MiXCR into one record per CDR3 protein. The sample carries about 250,000 distinct CDR3 sequences, more than 20% recorded once. Sequencing was performed on PBMCs, mostly from graft donor cells, taken 360 days after TCRalphabeta/CD19-depleted stem cell transplant. The receptor source for this set is a female patient between 2 and 15 years old who had a stem cell transplant for congenital amegakaryocytic thrombocytopenia, so the T cells may come from the graft donor.

This clonotype was detected a few times. CDR3 in amino acids: CASSYREGSEQYF. The CDR3 DNA follows: TGTGCCAGCAGTTACCGGGAGGGTTCCGAGCAGTACTTC. V is TRBV6-6 and J is TRBJ2-7; 8 bases map to TRBD2. V lost 2 bases to trimming and J lost 6 bases; unmatched junction nucleotides: 3. This CDR3 region has 13 residues. CDR1 and CDR2 from the germline V gene are MNHNY and SVGAGI (reference sequence).

J is TRBJ2-1 and V is TRBV7-3; D is ambiguous. The CDR3 spans 18 residues. Germline V CDR1 and CDR2: SGHTA, FQGTGA. V lost 5 bases to trimming and J lost 7 bases, with 27 bases between them. The CDR3 reads CASSAQANLLTGSNEQFF. The CDR3 region has the DNA TGTGCCAGCAGCGCCCAGGCCAATTTATTAACCGGTTCGAATGAGCAGTTCTTC.

This clonotype was observed many times. CDR3 sequence (DNA): TGCGCCAGCAGCTTGGGTGGACAGCAAGAGACCCAGTACTTC. It is translated as CASSLGGQQETQYF. The gene calls are TRBV5-1 and TRBJ2-5; perhaps TRBD1 as D (6 bases). CDR3 length: 14 residues. CDR1 and CDR2 from the germline V gene are SGHRS and YFSETQ. V lost 0 bases to trimming and J lost 2 bases, with 8 bases between them.

The J gene is TRBJ2-1, the V gene TRBV12-3 or TRBV12-4; tentatively, D is TRBD1 (6 bases). This CDR3 is 17 amino acids long. Trimming cost V 2 bases and J 4 bases, with 18 bases left between them. CDR3 loop: CASSLMIRGTNYNEQFF. DNA of the CDR3: TGTGCCAGCAGTTTAATGATCAGGGGCACGAATTACAATGAGCAGTTCTTC.

This clonotype was picked up a small number of times. J is TRBJ2-7 and V is TRBV6-1; a possible D gene is TRBD2 (6 bases). V dropped 5 bases and J dropped 3 bases, with 14 bases sitting between them. Germline-derived CDR1 and CDR2 are MNHNS and SASEGT. This CDR3 has 14 residues. CDR3 nucleotides: TGTGCCAGCAGTCTAAGGGGAGGAGACTACGAGCAGTACTTC. Translation gives CASSLRGGDYEQYF.

The rearrangement uses TRBV24-1 and TRBJ2-3; 7 bases agree with TRBD2. Germline loops: CDR1 KGHDR, CDR2 SFDVKD. The V gene end was trimmed by 2 bases and the J gene end by 2 bases; junction bases not matched to a gene: 6. The CDR3 totals 16 residues. CDR3 loop: CATSDSTREFTDTQYF. CDR3 in DNA: TGTGCCACCAGTGATTCTACGCGGGAGTTCACAGATACGCAGTATTTT.

In this sample, this clonotype turned up a few times. V is TRBV4-1 and J is TRBJ1-2; D not resolved. Germline loops: CDR1 MGHRA, CDR2 YSYEKL. The CDR3 is 12 residues long. The V end lost 3 bases, the J end lost 0 bases, and 2 bases lay between the germline ends. CDR3 in amino acids: CASSHANYGYTF. In DNA, the CDR3 is TGCGCCAGCAGCCACGCTAACTATGGCTACACCTTC.

This clonotype showed up many times. The chain couples TRBV5-1 to TRBJ2-7, with 7 bases identical to TRBD2. Germline loops: CDR1 SGHRS, CDR2 YFSETQ. V gave up 0 bases and J gave up 5 bases; unmatched junction bases: 2. This CDR3 has 13 amino acids. Written as DNA, the CDR3 is TGCGCCAGCAGCTTGGAGCGGGGTGACGAGCAGTACTTC. It yields the protein CASSLERGDEQYF.

The chain's CDR3 is CASSQPTGSYTF. Here the CDR3 DNA reads TGTGCCAGCAGCCAACCGACAGGCAGCTACACCTTC. V is TRBV12-3 or TRBV12-4 and J is TRBJ1-2, with TRBD1 as a possible D gene (6 bases). This CDR3 has 12 residues. V was shortened by 6 bases and J by 9 bases, with 14 bases between the two germline ends.

This clonotype came up a few times. The gene calls are TRBV20-1 and TRBJ2-5; no definite D call. This CDR3 has 9 residues. Germline-derived CDR1 and CDR2 are DFQATT and SNEGSKA (reference sequence). Trimming removed 7 bases from V and 3 bases from J, with 3 bases in between. The CDR3 sequence is CSVEETQYF. CDR3 DNA: TGCAGTGTAGAAGAGACCCAGTACTTC.

In its sample, this clonotype was seen a few times. The chain's CDR3 is CASSTRLQLAEADTQYF. DNA of the CDR3: TGTGCCAGCAGCACCCGTCTCCAACTAGCGGAGGCAGATACGCAGTATTTT. The genes are TRBV4-2 and TRBJ2-3; 8 nucleotides agree with TRBD2. The V gene's germline CDR1 is LGHNA and CDR2 YNFKEQ. V lost 5 bases, J lost 4 bases, and 14 bases stayed unmatched. The CDR3 runs 17 residues.

This clonotype has only a few counts. This rearrangement joins TRBV28 to TRBJ2-7, with a weak D call TRBD1 (6 bases). The V gene lost 2 bases and the J gene lost 4 bases, with 24 bases spanning the gap. CDR1 and CDR2 (germline): MDHEN, SYDVKM. There are 18 residues in the CDR3. The DNA of the CDR3 is TGTGCCAGCAGTTTAAGCGGTCCGTGGGTGGGACAAACTTACGAGCAGTACTTC. It is translated as CASSLSGPWVGQTYEQYF.

The V call is TRBV9, the J call TRBJ2-6, with TRBD2 matching 11 bases. Per germline, CDR1 SGDLS and CDR2 YYNGEE. The CDR3 covers 18 residues. V was clipped by 5 bases and J by 0 bases; unmatched bases: 7. The CDR3 sequence is CASSAPGLAVSGANVLTF. In DNA form, the CDR3 reads TGTGCCAGCAGTGCCCCGGGACTAGCGGTCTCTGGGGCCAACGTCCTGACTTTC.

This clonotype was seen at least ten times. The chain joins TRBV5-1 to TRBJ2-4; perhaps TRBD2 as D (5 bases). The V gene's germline CDR1 is SGHRS and CDR2 YFSETQ. This CDR3 is built from 14 residues. Trimming cost V 4 bases and J 6 bases, with 14 bases left between them. The CDR3 DNA sequence: TGCGCCAGCAGCGCCTCCCTAGGAGGAAACATTCAGTACTTC. The encoded protein is CASSASLGGNIQYF.

V gene TRBV6-5 combines with J gene TRBJ2-1; possible D gene TRBD2, 5 bases. V lost 4 bases, J lost 6 bases, and 10 bases lay in between. The CDR3 has 13 residues. CDR1 and CDR2 from the germline V gene are MNHEY and SVGAGI. CDR3 sequence (DNA): TGTGCCAGCAGTTTCAGGACTTCCAATGAGCAGTTCTTC. Its protein is CASSFRTSNEQFF.

This clonotype was observed a few times. The V and J genes are TRBV5-1 and TRBJ1-1; D possibly corresponds to TRBD1 (5 bases). The CDR3 is 14 amino acids. Trimming shortened V by 3 bases and J by 4 bases, and 13 bases separated the two germline ends. Germline V gives CDR1 SGHRS, CDR2 YFSETQ. CDR3 residues: CASSYGHFPTEAFF. DNA for the CDR3: TGCGCCAGCAGCTACGGACATTTTCCCACTGAAGCTTTCTTT. The variable domain in full, with the rest retrieved from reference TRBV5-1 and TRBJ1-1, is KAGVTQTPRYLIKTRGQQVTLSCSPISGHRSVSWYQQTPGQGLQFLFEYFSETQRNKGNFPGRFSGRQFSNSRSEMNVSTLELGDSALYLCASSYGHFPTEAFFGQGTRLTVV.

The sample holds a few counts of this clonotype. This rearrangement joins TRBV20-1 to TRBJ2-7; D is ambiguous. V was clipped by 3 bases and J by 0 bases, with 9 bases between them. This CDR3 is built from 13 residues. Germline V lookup: CDR1 DFQATT, CDR2 SNEGSKA (reference sequence). The DNA of the CDR3 is TGCAGTGCTAGGAACGCCCACTCCTACGAGCAGTACTTC. Translating it yields CSARNAHSYEQYF.

This clonotype was counted a few times. V and J are TRBV7-7 and TRBJ2-3; 9 positions agree with TRBD2. Germline CDR1 reads SSHAT; CDR2 reads FNYEAQ (reference sequence). J was trimmed by 4 bases and V by 2 bases; bases with no gene match: 4. This CDR3 has 15 amino acids. The CDR3 reads CASSLSAGGADTQYF. The CDR3 DNA reads as TGTGCCAGCAGCTTATCAGCGGGAGGAGCAGATACGCAGTATTTT.

This rearrangement joins TRBV7-8 to TRBJ2-7; D not certain. This CDR3 comprises 12 residues. The germline gives CDR1 SGHVS, CDR2 FQNEAQ. The V end lost 6 bases, the J end lost 2 bases, and 8 bases lay between the germline ends. The CDR3 sequence: CASSLATYEQYF. The CDR3, as DNA: TGTGCCAGCAGTCTTGCTACCTACGAGCAGTACTTC.

As DNA, the CDR3 is TGTGCCAGCAGCTTCACTCACAGGGGGCTAATCATGAACACTGAAGCTTTCTTT. Its protein product is CASSFTHRGLIMNTEAFF. The chain couples TRBV7-2 to TRBJ1-1, with TRBD1 matching over 9 bases. With V trimmed by 3 bases and J by 0 bases, 11 bases remained unmatched. Germline V gene sequence: CDR1 SGHTA, CDR2 FQGNSA. The CDR3 length is 18 residues.

This chain links TRBV3-1 with TRBJ2-3; 10 nucleotides align to TRBD1. Germline V gives CDR1 LGHDT, CDR2 YNNKEL (reference sequence). The CDR3 contains 17 residues. Trimming took 4 bases from V and 7 from J; bases not matched to a gene: 14. Here the CDR3 DNA reads TGTGCCAGCAGCCTAGGACAGGGGGTAAGAAGGACATATACGCAGTATTTT. This gives the protein CASSLGQGVRRTYTQYF.

The rearrangement uses TRBV4-1 and TRBJ1-1; D is unclear. CDR3 size: 13 residues. V was clipped by 0 bases and J by 0 bases, with 2 bases between them. Germline V gene data show CDR1 as MGHRA and CDR2 as YSYEKL. CDR3 region: CASSQELNTEAFF. The CDR3 DNA reads as TGCGCCAGCAGCCAAGAGCTGAACACTGAAGCTTTCTTT.